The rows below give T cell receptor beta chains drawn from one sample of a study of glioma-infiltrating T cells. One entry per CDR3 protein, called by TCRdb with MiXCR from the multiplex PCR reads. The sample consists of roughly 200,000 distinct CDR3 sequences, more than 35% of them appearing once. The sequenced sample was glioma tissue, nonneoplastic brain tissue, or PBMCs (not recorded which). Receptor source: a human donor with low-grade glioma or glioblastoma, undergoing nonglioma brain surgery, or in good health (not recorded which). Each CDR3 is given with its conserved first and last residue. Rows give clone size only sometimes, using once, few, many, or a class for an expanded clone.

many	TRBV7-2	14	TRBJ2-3	CASSQSGRWDTQYF
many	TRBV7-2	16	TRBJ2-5	CASSLARTINQETQYF
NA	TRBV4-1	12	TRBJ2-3	CASSQDLDTQYF
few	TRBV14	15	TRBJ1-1	CASSQASGVLTEAFF
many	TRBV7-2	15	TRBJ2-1	CASSLVSGEGLEQFF
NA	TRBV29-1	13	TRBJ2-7	CSVVGDREWEQYF
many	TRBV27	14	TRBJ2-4	CASSLTGAKNIQYF
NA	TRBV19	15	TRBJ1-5	CASRRVIGVNQPQHF
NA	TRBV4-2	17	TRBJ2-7	CASSQASGTGESYEQYF
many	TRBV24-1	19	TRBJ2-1	CATSDSGVIAASSYNEQFF
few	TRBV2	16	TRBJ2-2	CASSEGQRGDTGELFF